The 27 T cell receptor beta chains given below trace back to one sample, sequenced in a study of cytomegalovirus exposure and HLA in healthy donors. 60 Vbeta and 13 Jbeta primers were used in PCR. Produced via immunoSEQ multiplex PCR; TCRdb's table is partial and in-frame only. In the table there are about 170,000 clones, about 85% of which are singletons. The sample taken for sequencing was PBMCs. These receptors all come from a man aged 25 to 40 in good health and CMV-seropositive.

This clone was counted once. This chain uses TRBV29-1 with TRBJ1-2, with 10 bases matching TRBD1. The length of the CDR3 is 14 residues. J gave up 2 bases and V 3 bases, and 3 bases lay outside the gene matches. Germline V gives CDR1 SQVTM, CDR2 ANQGSEA. The DNA of the CDR3 is TGCAGCGTTGACGAGACAGGGGGCAACTATGGCTACACCTTC. Amino acid sequence: CSVDETGGNYGYTF.

With regard to this clone: The germline gene is not matched at one end of the junction; a read error may be the cause. This chain joins TRBV6-5 and TRBJ1-2, with TRBD1 as a possible D gene (5 bases). Per the germline V gene, CDR1 is MNHEY and CDR2 is SVGAGI. The CDR3 consists of 13 residues. This CDR3 is CASSYSGRDGYTF. In nucleotides, the CDR3 is TGTGCCAGCAGTTACTCGGGCAGGGATGGGTACACCTTC.

V gene TRBV11-3 combines with J gene TRBJ1-1; tentative D call: TRBD1 (5 bases). V shed 3 bases and J shed 5 bases, with 10 bases lying between them. The CDR3 has 13 residues. Germline CDR1 is SGHNT and CDR2 is YENEEA. The CDR3 DNA reads as TGTGCCAGCAGCTTGCTCGGGGGTACTGAAGCTTTCTTT. Encoded protein: CASSLLGGTEAFF.

About this clone: The junction and the germline gene differ at one end; a read error may be behind it. The chain uses TRBV7-9 and TRBJ2-7, with a tentative D call TRBD2 (6 bases). Germline CDR1 and CDR2: SEHNR and FQNEAQ (reference sequence). The CDR3 covers 13 residues. The CDR3 bases are TGTTCCAGCACCAGACTAGAGGCCTACGAGCAGTACTTC. It codes for CSSTRLEAYEQYF.

The J gene is TRBJ2-6, the V gene TRBV7-6; possibly TRBD1 for D (6 bases). V gave up 5 bases and J gave up 0 bases, with 23 bases separating them. Germline CDR1 is SGHVS and CDR2 is FNYEAQ. The CDR3 loop spans 20 amino acids. The CDR3: CASSLGTFKSNSSGANVLTF. The CDR3 nucleotides are TGTGCCAGCAGCCTGGGGACATTTAAGAGTAATAGCTCTGGGGCCAACGTCCTGACTTTC. The variable domain in full, with the rest retrieved from reference TRBV7-6 and TRBJ2-6, is GAGVSQSPRYKVTKRGQDVALRCDPISGHVSLYWYRQALGQGPEFLTYFNYEAQQDKSGLPNDRFSAERPEGSISTLTIQRTEQRDSAMYRCASSLGTFKSNSSGANVLTFGAGSRLTVL.

Details on this clone: Other DNA variants within this sample encode the same CDR3. The rearrangement uses TRBV18 and TRBJ2-3; a possible D gene is TRBD1 (5 bases). Germline V gives CDR1 KGHSH, CDR2 LQKENI. The length of the CDR3 is 15 residues. Trimming took 0 bases from V and 0 from J, leaving 7 bases between them. CDR3 loop: CASSPPSGSTDTQYF. The CDR3 nucleotides are TGTGCCAGCTCACCACCGTCAGGGAGCACAGATACGCAGTATTTT. The full variable domain, completed using reference TRBV18 and TRBJ2-3, is NAGVMQNPRHLVRRRGQEARLRCSPMKGHSHVYWYRQLPEEGLKFMVYLQKENIIDESGMPKERFSAEFPKEGPSILRIQQVVRGDSAAYFCASSPPSGSTDTQYFGPGTRLTVL.

The chain couples TRBV7-8 to TRBJ2-7, with D tentatively TRBD2 (6 bases). The germline V and J ends were trimmed by 4 bases and 6 bases, with 19 bases remaining between them. Germline CDR1 SGHVS, CDR2 FQNEAQ. This CDR3 is 15 amino acids long. CDR3 in amino acids: CASSSPHRMGGEQYF. DNA of the CDR3: TGTGCCAGCAGCTCCCCCCACCGTATGGGAGGCGAGCAGTACTTC.

The table lists this clone with a count of one. This chain links TRBV5-1 with TRBJ1-2, with D unresolved. V lost 2 bases to trimming and J lost 8 bases, with 16 bases between them. CDR3 length: 14 amino acids. CDR1 is SGHRS and CDR2 is YFSETQ in the germline V gene. The CDR3 sequence: CASSFEGSNVGYTF. The CDR3 DNA is TGCGCCAGCAGCTTTGAGGGTAGCAATGTGGGCTACACCTTC.

This clone is a singleton in its sample. The chain recombines TRBV10-3 with TRBJ2-7, with 7 positions matching TRBD2. The CDR3 extends over 16 amino acids. Looked up from germline, CDR1 is ENHRY and CDR2 is SYGVKD. After removal of 10 bases from V and 7 bases from J, the junction contained 22 bases not matched to a gene. The CDR3, as DNA: TGTGCCACCGGACTAGTCGGGGAGTCTAGCCGTATTGAGCAGTACTTC. As protein: CATGLVGESSRIEQYF.

This chain connects TRBV5-1 to TRBJ2-3; D possibly corresponds to TRBD1 (5 bases). The CDR3 is made up of 16 amino acids. The V gene's germline CDR1 is SGHRS and CDR2 YFSETQ. The V and J ends lost 2 bases and 1 base respectively, with 14 bases between them. The CDR3 region has the DNA TGCGCCAGCAGCTTTTTTCAAGGACACGGCACAGATACGCAGTATTTT. Translation: CASSFFQGHGTDTQYF.

V and J are TRBV5-1 and TRBJ2-7; D remains ambiguous. V was trimmed by 0 bases and J by 2 bases, leaving 15 bases between them. Per the germline V gene, CDR1 is SGHRS and CDR2 is YFSETQ. This CDR3 comprises 16 residues. CDR3 in DNA: TGCGCCAGCAGCTTGGAAGAGCCGGGTTACACCTACGAGCAGTACGTC. Its translation: CASSLEEPGYTYEQYV.

The gene calls are TRBV21-1 and TRBJ2-7; the table gives TRBD1 as D, unverified against the DNA. TRBV21-1 is a recognized pseudogene. This CDR3 comprises 13 residues. The CDR3 sequence: CASSRDSSYEQYV. The CDR3 DNA sequence: TGTGCCAGCAGCAGGGACAGCTCCTACGAGCAGTACGTC.

This clone has just one count. The rearrangement joins TRBV7-3 to TRBJ2-2; weak D call: TRBD2 (6 bases). The V gene lost 5 bases and the J gene lost 3 bases, with 7 bases spanning the gap. The CDR3 totals 13 residues. Germline lookup yields CDR1 SGHTA and CDR2 FQGTGA. CDR3 residues: CASSRGYTGELFF. As DNA, the CDR3 is TGTGCCAGCAGCCGGGGGTACACCGGGGAGCTGTTTTTT.

The chain combines TRBV7-9 with TRBJ2-5, with TRBD2 matching 12 bases. The CDR3 contains 15 residues. The junction had 5 bases not matched to a gene; V was cut back by 5 bases and J by 4 bases. Germline CDR1 SEHNR, CDR2 FQNEAQ (reference sequence). The CDR3 nucleotides read TGTGCCAGCAGCCGGACTAGCGGGATGGGAGAGACCCAGTACTTC. This gives the protein CASSRTSGMGETQYF. Full variable domain (outside the CDR3, taken from reference TRBV7-9 and TRBJ2-5): DTGVSQNPRHKITKRGQNVTFRCDPISEHNRLYWYRQTLGQGPEFLTYFQNEAQLEKSRLLSDRFSAERPKGSFSTLEIQRTEQGDSAMYLCASSRTSGMGETQYFGPGTRLLVL.

This rearrangement joins TRBV29-1 to TRBJ2-1, with 10 bases fitting TRBD1. The CDR3 length is 14 residues. The germline V gene encodes CDR1 SQVTM and CDR2 ANQGSEA. The ends lost 3 bases at V and 8 bases at J; junction bases unmatched: 7. DNA for the CDR3: TGCAGCGTTGACGGGGACAGGGGTCGGCATGAGCAGTTCTTC. This gives the protein CSVDGDRGRHEQFF.

This clone was picked up a small number of times. The chain has TRBV6-5 and TRBJ1-2; 8 bases align to TRBD1. Per germline, CDR1 MNHEY and CDR2 SVGAGI. J lost 6 bases, V lost 7 bases, and 4 bases had no gene match. The CDR3 has 12 residues. As DNA, the CDR3 is TGTGCCAGCACGGCAGGGGGCCATGGCTACACCTTC. This gives the protein CASTAGGHGYTF.

The DNA of the CDR3 is TGTGCCAGCACCCCCCGGGCGGGAGTGGGAGAGACCCAGTACTTC. This gives the protein CASTPRAGVGETQYF. This chain connects TRBV7-9 to TRBJ2-5; TRBD2 matches 7 bases. V lost 7 bases to trimming and J lost 4 bases; unmatched junction nucleotides: 12. The CDR3 is 15 residues long. The V gene's germline CDR1 is SEHNR and CDR2 FQNEAQ (reference sequence).

The V call is TRBV6-1, the J call TRBJ1-4, with unresolved D. The germline V gene encodes CDR1 MNHNS and CDR2 SASEGT. Trimming stripped 5 bases from V and 8 bases from J, with 9 bases between. The CDR3 has 12 residues. The CDR3 DNA reads as TGTGCCAGCAGTTTGTCGGAGGAAAAACTGTTTTTT. Translating gives CASSLSEEKLFF.

DNA for the CDR3: TGTGCCAGCGGTGCCGGAAGCGGGAGGAGGCCAGATACGCAGTATTTT. This codes for CASGAGSGRRPDTQYF. This chain joins TRBV27 and TRBJ2-3, with 9 bases identical to TRBD2. Germline assignment: CDR1 MNHEY and CDR2 SMNVEV (reference sequence). With 8 bases clipped from V and 4 bases from J, the junction kept 13 bases outside the gene matches. The CDR3 contains 16 residues.

The J gene is TRBJ1-1, the V gene TRBV9; 10 positions match TRBD1. Germline lookup yields CDR1 SGDLS and CDR2 YYNGEE. The CDR3 covers 15 residues. V was clipped by 0 bases and J by 7 bases; unmatched bases: 6. CDR3 sequence: CASSVAGQGEGEAFF. DNA for the CDR3: TGTGCCAGCAGCGTAGCCGGACAGGGGGAGGGTGAAGCTTTCTTT.

This rearrangement joins TRBV19 to TRBJ2-1; 8 bases line up with TRBD2. The CDR3 loop spans 16 amino acids. The germline V gene encodes CDR1 LNHDA and CDR2 SQIVND (reference sequence). V lost 5 bases, J lost 2 bases, and 8 bases stayed unmatched. CDR3 region: CASSSRPGLAYNEQFF. The CDR3, as DNA: TGTGCCAGTAGTTCCCGTCCGGGACTAGCCTACAATGAGCAGTTCTTC.

V gene TRBV6-1 combines with J gene TRBJ1-5; D might be TRBD1 (5 bases). CDR1 MNHNS and CDR2 SASEGT come from the germline V gene. The CDR3 has 15 amino acids. Deletions cut 5 bases from V and 0 bases from J, with 11 bases between. The CDR3 is CASSPLGGSNQPQHF. In nucleotides, the CDR3 is TGTGCCAGCAGTCCCCTCGGGGGTAGCAATCAGCCCCAGCATTTT.

The V gene is TRBV18, the J gene TRBJ2-1; the match to TRBD1 covers 7 bases. V shed 1 base, J shed 12 bases, and the junction held 6 bases outside the gene matches. Germline V gene sequence: CDR1 KGHSH, CDR2 LQKENI. The CDR3 covers 13 residues. CDR3 bases: TGTGCCAGCTCACCACGGCTAGCAGGGGGGCAGTTCTTC. It codes for CASSPRLAGGQFF.

The chain is built from TRBV5-1 and TRBJ2-7; tentative D call: TRBD2 (5 bases). Per germline, CDR1 SGHRS and CDR2 YFSETQ. With 0 bases removed from V and 2 bases from J, the gap between germline ends came to 12 bases. CDR3 length: 15 amino acids. CDR3 DNA: TGCGCCAGCAGCTTGGGGGAGCTCAGTACCTACGAGCAGTACTTC. Amino acids: CASSLGELSTYEQYF.

The V call is TRBV18, the J call TRBJ2-3; D is uncertain. This CDR3 has 16 amino acids. Trimming took 1 base from V and 0 from J, leaving 11 bases between them. Germline V lookup: CDR1 KGHSH, CDR2 LQKENI. As DNA, the CDR3 is TGTGCCAGCTCACCACACGCGGTTATGAGCACAGATACGCAGTATTTT. Protein sequence: CASSPHAVMSTDTQYF.

Comment on this clone: The junction departs from germline at one end; a sequencing error may be responsible. The identical CDR3 is also encoded by other nucleotide sequences in the sample. V is TRBV6-5 and J is TRBJ1-1; D is uncertain. The germline CDR1 and CDR2 sequences are MNHEY and SVGAGI. The CDR3 runs to 15 residues. CDR3 DNA: TGTGCCAGCAGCTACTCGAGGGTTTTGAGGACTGAAGCTTTCTTT. The encoded protein is CASSYSRVLRTEAFF.

The chain joins TRBV2 to TRBJ1-2; tentative D call: TRBD1 (6 bases). The ends were cut back, 6 bases at V and 7 bases at J, with 12 bases in the middle. In germline, CDR1 is SNHLY, CDR2 FYNNEI. This CDR3 contains 12 residues. The CDR3, as DNA: TGTGCCAGCAGGGAACAGGGCTCTGGCTACACCTTC. Protein product: CASREQGSGYTF.